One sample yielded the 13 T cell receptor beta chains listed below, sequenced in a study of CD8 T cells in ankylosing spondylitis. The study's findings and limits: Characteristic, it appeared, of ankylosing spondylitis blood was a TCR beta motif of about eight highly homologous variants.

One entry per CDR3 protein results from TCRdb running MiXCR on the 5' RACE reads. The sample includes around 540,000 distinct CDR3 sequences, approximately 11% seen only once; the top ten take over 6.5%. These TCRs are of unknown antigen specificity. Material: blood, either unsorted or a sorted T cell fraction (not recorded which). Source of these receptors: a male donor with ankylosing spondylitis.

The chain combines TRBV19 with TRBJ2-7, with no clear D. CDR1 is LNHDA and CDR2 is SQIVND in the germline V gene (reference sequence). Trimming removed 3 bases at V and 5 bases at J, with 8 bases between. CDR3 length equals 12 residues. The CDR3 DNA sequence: TGTGCCAGTAGTATCTCGGATGACGAGCAGTACTTC. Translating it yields CASSISDDEQYF. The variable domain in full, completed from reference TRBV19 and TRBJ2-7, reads DGGITQSPKYLFRKEGQNVTLSCEQNLNHDAMYWYRQDPGQGLRLIYYSQIVNDFQKGDIAEGYSVSREKKESFPLTVTSAQKNPTAFYLCASSISDDEQYFGPGTRLTVT.

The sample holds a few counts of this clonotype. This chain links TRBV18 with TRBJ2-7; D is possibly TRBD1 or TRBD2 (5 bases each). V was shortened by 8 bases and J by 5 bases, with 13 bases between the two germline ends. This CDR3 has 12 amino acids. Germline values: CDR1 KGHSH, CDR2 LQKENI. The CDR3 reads CASAQGSDEQYV. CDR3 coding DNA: TGTGCCAGCGCTCAGGGTAGCGACGAGCAGTACGTC.

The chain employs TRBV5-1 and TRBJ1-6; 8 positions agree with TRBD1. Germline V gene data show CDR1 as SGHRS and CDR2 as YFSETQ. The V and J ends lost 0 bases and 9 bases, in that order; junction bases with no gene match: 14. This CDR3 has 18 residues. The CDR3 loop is CASSLEGATGQGSSPLHF. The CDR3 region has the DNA TGCGCCAGCAGCTTGGAGGGGGCCACAGGACAGGGCTCTTCACCCCTCCACTTT.

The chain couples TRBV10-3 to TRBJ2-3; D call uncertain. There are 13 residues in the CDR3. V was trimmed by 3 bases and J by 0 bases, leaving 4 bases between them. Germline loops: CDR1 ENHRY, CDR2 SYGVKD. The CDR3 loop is CAISDTSTDTQYF. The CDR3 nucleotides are TGTGCCATCAGTGATACTAGCACAGATACGCAGTATTTT.

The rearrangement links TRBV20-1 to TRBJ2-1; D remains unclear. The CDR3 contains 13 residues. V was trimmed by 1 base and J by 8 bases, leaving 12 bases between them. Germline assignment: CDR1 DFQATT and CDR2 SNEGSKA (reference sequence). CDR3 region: CSARAVIAYEQFF. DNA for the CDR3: TGCAGTGCTAGAGCTGTAATAGCCTATGAGCAGTTCTTC.

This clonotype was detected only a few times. CDR3 protein: CASSKTIAGGGEDEQFF. CDR3 nucleotide sequence: TGTGCCAGCAGCAAGACAATAGCGGGAGGGGGAGAGGATGAGCAGTTCTTC. The chain combines TRBV7-8 with TRBJ2-1; TRBD2 agrees at 11 bases. CDR1 SGHVS and CDR2 FQNEAQ come from the germline V gene. The junction had 14 bases not matched to a gene; V was cut back by 5 bases and J by 8 bases. The CDR3 contains 17 residues.

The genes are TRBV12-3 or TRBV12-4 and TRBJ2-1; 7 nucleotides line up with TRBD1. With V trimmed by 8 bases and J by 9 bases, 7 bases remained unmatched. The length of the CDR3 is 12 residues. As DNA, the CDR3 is TGTGCCAGCGTTAGGGGGCTGGCTGAGCAGTTCTTC. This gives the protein CASVRGLAEQFF.

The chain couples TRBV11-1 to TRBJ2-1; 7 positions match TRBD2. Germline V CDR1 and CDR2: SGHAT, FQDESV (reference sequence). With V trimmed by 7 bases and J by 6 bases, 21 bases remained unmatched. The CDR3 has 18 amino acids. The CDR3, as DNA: TGTGCCAGCACCCCCCGGTCTAGCGGCGCAACAATCTCCAATGAGCAGTTCTTC. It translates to CASTPRSSGATISNEQFF.

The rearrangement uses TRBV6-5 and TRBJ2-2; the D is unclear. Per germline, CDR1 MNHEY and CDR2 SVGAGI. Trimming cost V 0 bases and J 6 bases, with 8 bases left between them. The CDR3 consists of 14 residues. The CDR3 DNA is TGTGCCAGCAGTTACTCGTCTCCCGCCGGGGAGCTGTTTTTT. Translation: CASSYSSPAGELFF.

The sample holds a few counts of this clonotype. The CDR3 loop reads CASSHRTGTTLRNEQFF. The CDR3 DNA follows: TGTGCCAGCAGCCACAGAACCGGGACTACTTTGAGGAATGAGCAGTTCTTC. J is TRBJ2-1 and V is TRBV3-1; 7 nucleotides align to TRBD2. Germline V gives CDR1 LGHDT, CDR2 YNNKEL (reference sequence). With V trimmed by 3 bases and J by 7 bases, 15 bases remained unmatched. The CDR3 sequence is 17 residues long.

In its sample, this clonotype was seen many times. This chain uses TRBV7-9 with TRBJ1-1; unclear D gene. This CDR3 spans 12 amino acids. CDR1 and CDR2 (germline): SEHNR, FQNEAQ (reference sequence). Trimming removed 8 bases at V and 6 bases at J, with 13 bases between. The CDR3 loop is CASGYLSAEAFF. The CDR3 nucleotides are TGTGCCAGCGGATACTTGAGCGCTGAAGCTTTCTTT.

For the CDR3, the DNA is TGTGCCTGGAGTGTAAGGAGAAACACTGAAGCTTTCTTT. Its protein product is CAWSVRRNTEAFF. V is TRBV30 and J is TRBJ1-1, with D uncertain. V lost 0 bases and J 2 bases, leaving 7 bases between the germline ends. From germline, CDR1 is GTSNPN and CDR2 SVGIG (reference sequence). The CDR3 contains 13 residues.

The CDR3 spells CASSLLTAAYNEQFF. The CDR3 DNA is TGTGCCAGCAGCTTATTGACGGCGGCCTACAATGAGCAGTTCTTC. The chain uses TRBV7-2 and TRBJ2-1; D gene unclear. Between the trimmed V and J ends, which lost 2 bases and 2 bases, there was a span of 10 bases. The germline gives CDR1 SGHTA, CDR2 FQGNSA. CDR3 length equals 15 residues. The full variable domain, rest sourced from reference TRBV7-2 and TRBJ2-1, is GAGVSQSPSNKVTEKGKDVELRCDPISGHTALYWYRQSLGQGLEFLIYFQGNSAPDKSGLPSDRFSAERTGGSVSTLTIQRTQQEDSAVYLCASSLLTAAYNEQFFGPGTRLTVL.